This T cell receptor (beta chain) was found in a study of cytomegalovirus exposure and HLA in healthy donors. Study-level points and caveats: Cytomegalovirus association was listed for 150 or so TCR beta chains. Reported results showed that the classifier diagnosed cytomegalovirus status with high specificity and sensitivity.

The PCR employed 60 Vbeta primers together with 13 Jbeta primers. Per the study methods: Later reanalysis found about 78 million unique TCR beta chains, some 10 million of them shared. Clones were sequenced by immunoSEQ multiplex PCR, and TCRdb holds only the in-frame ones, with some missing. The D gene and trimming were derived from the DNA, and the V and J assignments and clone size from that table. The data show approximately 170,000 clones, with roughly 80% seen just once and less than 2.5% held by the top ten. At collection, donors were nominally healthy, but unrecorded immune exposures were probable. On this clone: Its antigen is unknown.

This CDR3 region has 17 residues. This sequence originates from a male donor in good health and CMV-seronegative. The chain uses TRBV1 and TRBJ1-2; TRBD1 is the table's D call and was not checked against the DNA. TRBV1 is marked as a pseudogene. Sample: PBMCs. The CDR3 DNA follows: TGCACCAGCAGCCAAGACCCCCCGTCAGGGGTTAACTATGGCTACACCTTC. Its protein is CTSSQDPPSGVNYGYTF.